One and the same sample provided the 28 T cell receptor beta chains below, sequenced in a study of T cells in tumors after PD-1 blockade. Sequencing used immunoSEQ multiplex PCR; TCRdb keeps in-frame clones, though not all of them. The table has 50,000 to 75,000 clones, roughly 70% seen once. Sequenced here: PBMCs, sampled after anti-PD-1 treatment. The receptors stem from a human donor with basal cell carcinoma.

J is TRBJ2-7 and V is TRBV13; TRBD1 agrees at 7 bases. Per germline, CDR1 PRHDT and CDR2 FYEKMQ (reference sequence). The CDR3 extends over 14 amino acids. J gave up 0 bases and V 4 bases, and 3 bases lay outside the gene matches. CDR3: CASSSGQNSYEQYF. CDR3 sequence (DNA): TGTGCCAGCAGCTCGGGACAGAACTCCTACGAGCAGTACTTC.

This clone has more than one count but fewer than ten. The rearrangement uses TRBV19 and TRBJ1-5, with 8 bases lining up with TRBD1. Germline CDR1 reads LNHDA; CDR2 reads SQIVND (reference sequence). Germline trimming cut 6 bases from V and 1 base from J; bases unmatched to any gene: 5. The CDR3 has 15 amino acids. CDR3 sequence reads: CASSARDRSNQPQHF. DNA for the CDR3: TGTGCCAGTAGCGCCCGGGACAGGAGCAATCAGCCCCAGCATTTT.

The CDR3 sequence is CASSSGAYYEQYF. The CDR3 DNA reads as TGTGCCAGCAGCTCCGGGGCTTACTACGAGCAGTACTTC. The V gene is TRBV9, the J gene TRBJ2-7; D is possibly TRBD1 or TRBD2 (5 bases each). From germline, CDR1 is SGDLS and CDR2 YYNGEE. The CDR3 is 13 residues long. The V gene lost 4 bases and the J gene lost 3 bases, with 11 bases spanning the gap.

V usage is TRBV19 and J usage is TRBJ2-7; 8 bases align to TRBD1. With V trimmed by 2 bases and J by 2 bases, 5 bases remained unmatched. CDR1 LNHDA and CDR2 SQIVND come from the germline V gene (reference sequence). This CDR3 is built from 15 residues. The CDR3 DNA follows: TGTGCCAGTAGTATATTGGCAGGGGGCCCCTACGAGCAGTACTTC. This gives the protein CASSILAGGPYEQYF.

V and J are TRBV7-2 and TRBJ2-7, with D possibly matching TRBD2 (6 bases). The CDR3 runs 16 residues. Trimming removed 1 base from V and 0 bases from J, with 13 bases in between. Germline CDR1 SGHTA, CDR2 FQGNSA. The CDR3 coding sequence is TGTGCCAGCAGCTTAGGGGGACTCCTGTCCTCCTACGAGCAGTACTTC. This translates into CASSLGGLLSSYEQYF.

The V gene is TRBV9, the J gene TRBJ1-6, with TRBD1 matching 9 bases. Germline V gene data show CDR1 as SGDLS and CDR2 as YYNGEE. Trimming at V came to 0 bases and at J to 6 bases, leaving 13 bases not matched to a gene. This CDR3 contains 19 residues. This CDR3 reads CASSVAPGTGRMGNSPLHF. In DNA, the CDR3 is TGTGCCAGCAGCGTAGCGCCCGGGACAGGGCGGATGGGTAATTCACCCCTCCACTTT.

The CDR3 reads CASSPGLYEKLFF. CDR3 nucleotides: TGTGCCAGCAGTCCGGGACTTTATGAAAAACTGTTTTTT. J is TRBJ1-4 and V is TRBV6-5; D is perhaps TRBD1 (5 bases). The V gene lost 5 bases and the J gene lost 6 bases, with 10 bases spanning the gap. Germline CDR1 and CDR2: MNHEY and SVGAGI. This CDR3 comprises 13 residues.

The sample holds a few counts of this clone. The genes are TRBV13 and TRBJ2-7; 9 bases are a match to TRBD2. The germline V gene encodes CDR1 PRHDT and CDR2 FYEKMQ (reference sequence). The J segment lost 3 bases and the V segment lost 6 bases, leaving 6 bases of the junction unmatched. This CDR3 region has 14 residues. CDR3 sequence (DNA): TGTGCCAGCAGTTCGTTGCGGGAGGGCTACGAGCAGTACTTC. Encoded protein: CASSSLREGYEQYF.

The chain recombines TRBV7-9 with TRBJ2-3, with 12 bases matching TRBD2. The CDR3 has 17 amino acids. The V segment lost 2 bases and the J segment 3 bases; nucleotides outside the gene matches: 6. The V gene's germline CDR1 is SEHNR and CDR2 FQNEAQ (reference sequence). In DNA, the CDR3 is TGTGCCAGCAGCTTACGGACTAGCGGGGATGTGACAGATACGCAGTATTTT. Its protein is CASSLRTSGDVTDTQYF.

The rearrangement links TRBV6-1 to TRBJ2-7; D not certain. CDR1 is MNHNS and CDR2 is SASEGT in the germline V gene. The CDR3 has 13 residues. Trimming pared 2 bases from V and 5 bases from J, leaving 10 bases between. CDR3 residues: CASSESGRDEQYF. DNA for the CDR3: TGTGCCAGCAGTGAAAGTGGCCGGGACGAGCAGTACTTC.

This clone occurred once. The V and J genes are TRBV6-5 and TRBJ1-2; D gene ambiguous. Trimming removed 9 bases from V and 0 bases from J, with 17 bases in between. The CDR3 spans 15 residues. Per the germline V gene, CDR1 is MNHEY and CDR2 is SVGAGI. The CDR3 coding sequence is TGTGCCAGTAACCCCGGCAGGCCTACTAACTATGGCTACACCTTC. Protein product: CASNPGRPTNYGYTF.

The rearrangement uses TRBV10-3 and TRBJ2-6, with D hard to call. Looked up from germline, CDR1 is ENHRY and CDR2 is SYGVKD. The ends were cut back, 3 bases at V and 4 bases at J, with 7 bases in the middle. The CDR3 covers 14 residues. CDR3: CAISDTLGANVLTF. The CDR3, as DNA: TGTGCCATCAGTGATACCCTGGGGGCCAACGTCCTGACTTTC.

This sequence joins TRBV2 and TRBJ2-5; 8 nucleotides line up with TRBD1. Germline V gene sequence: CDR1 SNHLY, CDR2 FYNNEI. Trimming cost V 7 bases and J 3 bases; bases outside gene matches: 4. CDR3 size: 13 residues. The CDR3 DNA reads as TGTGCCAGCACCTCGGACAGGGAAGAGACCCAGTACTTC. Translated, it gives CASTSDREETQYF.

This chain uses TRBV5-6 with TRBJ1-2; 7 positions match TRBD1. Germline CDR1 reads SGHDT; CDR2 reads YYEEEE. After removal of 5 bases from V and 8 bases from J, the junction contained 9 bases not matched to a gene. The CDR3 is 13 residues long. The CDR3 loop reads CASRRQGFRGYTF. Written as DNA, the CDR3 is TGTGCCAGCAGGCGACAGGGTTTTAGAGGCTACACCTTC.

The rearrangement joins TRBV5-1 to TRBJ2-7; D not resolved. Germline CDR1 and CDR2: SGHRS and YFSETQ. The CDR3 length is 13 residues. With 0 bases removed from V and 3 bases from J, the gap between germline ends came to 7 bases. This chain's CDR3 is CASSLEGNYEQYF. The DNA of the CDR3 is TGCGCCAGCAGCTTGGAGGGCAACTACGAGCAGTACTTC. Combining the CDR3 with reference TRBV5-1 and TRBJ2-7 gives the whole variable domain KAGVTQTPRYLIKTRGQQVTLSCSPISGHRSVSWYQQTPGQGLQFLFEYFSETQRNKGNFPGRFSGRQFSNSRSEMNVSTLELGDSALYLCASSLEGNYEQYFGPGTRLTVT.

With regard to this clone: Likely a read error: the CDR3 ends without its conserved phenylalanine or tryptophan. The chain combines TRBV6-1 with TRBJ1-6, with D possibly being TRBD1 (5 bases). Per the germline V gene, CDR1 is MNHNS and CDR2 is SASEGT. V gave up 3 bases and J gave up 4 bases, with 10 bases separating them. The CDR3 runs to 15 residues. As DNA, the CDR3 is TGTGCCAGCAGTGACACGACAGCTTATAATTCACCCCTCCACCTT. Amino acids: CASSDTTAYNSPLHL.

CDR3 region: CASSSLGGRGYTF. CDR3 DNA: TGTGCCAGCAGTTCCTTGGGGGGCCGTGGCTACACCTTC. V gene TRBV6-6 combines with J gene TRBJ1-2; a possible D gene is TRBD1 (6 bases). The CDR3 sequence is 13 residues long. Looked up from germline, CDR1 is MNHNY and CDR2 is SVGAGI (reference sequence). Trimming stripped 4 bases from V and 7 bases from J, with 13 bases between.

The gene calls are TRBV7-9 and TRBJ2-1; 8 bases agree with TRBD2. J was trimmed by 4 bases and V by 0 bases; bases with no gene match: 5. This CDR3 is built from 16 residues. Germline CDR1 SEHNR, CDR2 FQNEAQ (reference sequence). CDR3 nucleotides: TGTGCCAGCAGCTTAGCCGGGGGGGCTGGGTACAATGAGCAGTTCTTC. Protein: CASSLAGGAGYNEQFF. The entire variable domain, with the rest obtained from reference TRBV7-9 and TRBJ2-1, is as follows: DTGVSQNPRHKITKRGQNVTFRCDPISEHNRLYWYRQTLGQGPEFLTYFQNEAQLEKSRLLSDRFSAERPKGSFSTLEIQRTEQGDSAMYLCASSLAGGAGYNEQFFGPGTRLTVL.

The V and J genes are TRBV9 and TRBJ1-1; 8 nucleotides line up with TRBD1. CDR1 and CDR2 (germline): SGDLS, YYNGEE. The CDR3 is 16 residues long. The V and J ends lost 0 bases and 4 bases, in that order; junction bases with no gene match: 8. The CDR3 nucleotides are TGTGCCAGCAGCGTAGCGGTGGACAGGGAGGGCACTGAAGCTTTCTTT. Amino acids: CASSVAVDREGTEAFF.

The V call is TRBV3-1 (or the pseudogene TRBV3-2), the J call TRBJ2-7; TRBD1 matches at 8 bases. In germline, CDR1 is LGHDT, CDR2 YNNKEL (reference sequence). The CDR3 length is 13 residues. V shed 8 bases and J 4 bases; nucleotides not matched to a gene: 7. The CDR3 spells CASHDRGRYEQYF. Written as DNA, the CDR3 is TGTGCCAGCCACGACAGGGGTCGGTACGAGCAGTACTTC.

This chain uses TRBV19 with TRBJ1-2, with a possible D match to TRBD1 (6 bases). The germline V gene has CDR1 LNHDA and CDR2 SQIVND (reference sequence). With 11 bases removed from V and 8 bases from J, the gap between germline ends came to 21 bases. This CDR3 is built from 13 residues. The CDR3 DNA sequence: TGTGCCGTATACCGGGACATCCGAAGGGGCTACACCTTC. It encodes CAVYRDIRRGYTF.

This clone was detected once. The J gene is TRBJ2-7, the V gene TRBV19; D may be TRBD1 or TRBD2 (5 bases each). Trimming removed 1 base from V and 6 bases from J, with 16 bases in between. From germline, CDR1 is LNHDA and CDR2 SQIVND (reference sequence). CDR3 length: 15 amino acids. The CDR3 bases are TGTGCCAGTAGTATAGTACCGGCAGGGAGTTCCGAGCAGTACTTC. Amino acids: CASSIVPAGSSEQYF.

This chain connects TRBV7-2 to TRBJ2-1; D may be TRBD1 or TRBD2 (6 bases each). Germline loops: CDR1 SGHTA, CDR2 FQGNSA. The germline V and J ends were trimmed by 7 bases and 2 bases, with 15 bases remaining between them. The CDR3 length is 15 residues. The CDR3 loop reads CASTPGGGAYNEQFF. CDR3 sequence (DNA): TGTGCCAGCACCCCCGGGGGCGGGGCCTACAATGAGCAGTTCTTC.

V gene TRBV19 combines with J gene TRBJ2-5; D perhaps matches TRBD1 (5 bases). The CDR3 is 13 amino acids. V lost 2 bases and J 4 bases, leaving 8 bases between the germline ends. The V gene's germline CDR1 is LNHDA and CDR2 SQIVND (reference sequence). The CDR3 nucleotides read TGTGCCAGTAGTATACAGGGAATAGAGACCCAGTACTTC. It encodes CASSIQGIETQYF.

This chain joins TRBV19 and TRBJ1-5, with 7 bases identical to TRBD1. V was pared by 7 bases and J by 4 bases, with 7 bases of the junction left unmatched. The CDR3 sequence is 14 residues long. Germline CDR1 reads LNHDA; CDR2 reads SQIVND (reference sequence). CDR3 in amino acids: CASNQATGNQPQHF. Here the CDR3 DNA reads TGTGCCAGTAATCAAGCGACAGGGAATCAGCCCCAGCATTTT.

The V gene is TRBV10-3, the J gene TRBJ2-1, with unresolved D. The CDR3 sequence is 11 residues long. Germline-derived CDR1 and CDR2 are ENHRY and SYGVKD. Trimming took 8 bases from V and 11 from J, leaving 13 bases between them. As DNA, the CDR3 is TGTGCCATCGAAATCGCGACAAAGCAGTTCTTC. It is translated as CAIEIATKQFF.

V is TRBV6-4 and J is TRBJ1-2, with 9 positions matching TRBD1. The CDR3 runs 18 residues. The trim removed 6 bases at V and 2 bases at J, leaving 16 bases unmatched. In germline, CDR1 is MRHNA, CDR2 SNTAGT. CDR3 DNA sequence: TGTGCCAGCAGACGCCGGGACAGGGTTTCGAATAAGAACTATGGCTACACCTTC. Its protein is CASRRRDRVSNKNYGYTF.

The sample holds a few counts of this clone. V usage is TRBV29-1 and J usage is TRBJ1-1, with no clear D. Per the germline V gene, CDR1 is SQVTM and CDR2 is ANQGSEA. Trimming stripped 8 bases from V and 4 bases from J, with 11 bases between. The CDR3 consists of 11 residues. DNA for the CDR3: TGCAGCTGCAAGTTGGGCACTGAAGCTTTCTTT. Encoded protein: CSCKLGTEAFF.